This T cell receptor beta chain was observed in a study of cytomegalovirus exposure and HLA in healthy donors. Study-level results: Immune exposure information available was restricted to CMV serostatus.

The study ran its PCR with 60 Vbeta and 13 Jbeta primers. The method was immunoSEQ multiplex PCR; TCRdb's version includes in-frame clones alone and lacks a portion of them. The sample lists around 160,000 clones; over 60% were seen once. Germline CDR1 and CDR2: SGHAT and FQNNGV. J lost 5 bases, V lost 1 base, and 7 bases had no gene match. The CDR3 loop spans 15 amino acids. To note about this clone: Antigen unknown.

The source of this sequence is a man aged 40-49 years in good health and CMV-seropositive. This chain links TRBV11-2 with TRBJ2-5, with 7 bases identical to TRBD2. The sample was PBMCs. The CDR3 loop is CASSLVPGGRETQYF. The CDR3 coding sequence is TGTGCCAGCAGCTTAGTCCCGGGAGGCCGGGAGACCCAGTACTTC.